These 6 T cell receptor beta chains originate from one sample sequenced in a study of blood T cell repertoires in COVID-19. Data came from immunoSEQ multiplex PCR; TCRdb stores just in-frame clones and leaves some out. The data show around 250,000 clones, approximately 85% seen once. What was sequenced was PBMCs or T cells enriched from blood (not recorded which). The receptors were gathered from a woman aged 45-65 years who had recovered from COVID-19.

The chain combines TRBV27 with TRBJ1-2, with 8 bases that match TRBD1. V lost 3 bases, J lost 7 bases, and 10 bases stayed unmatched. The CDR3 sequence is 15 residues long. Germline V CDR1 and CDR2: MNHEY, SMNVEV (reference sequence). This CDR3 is CASSFQGQGGGGYTF. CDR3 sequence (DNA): TGTGCCAGCAGTTTTCAAGGACAGGGAGGCGGTGGCTACACCTTC.

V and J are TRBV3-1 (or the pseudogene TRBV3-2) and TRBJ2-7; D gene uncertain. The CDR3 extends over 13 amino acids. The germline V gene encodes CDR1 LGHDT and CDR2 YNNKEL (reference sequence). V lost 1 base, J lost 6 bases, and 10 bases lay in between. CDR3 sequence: CASSQGVWSEQYF. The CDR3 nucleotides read TGTGCCAGCAGCCAAGGAGTTTGGTCCGAGCAGTACTTC.

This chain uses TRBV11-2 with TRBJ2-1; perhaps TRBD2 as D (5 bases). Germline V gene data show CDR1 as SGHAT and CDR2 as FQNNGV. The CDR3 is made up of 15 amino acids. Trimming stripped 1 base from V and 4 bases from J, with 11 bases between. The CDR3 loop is CASSLVASSYNEQFF. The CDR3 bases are TGTGCCAGCAGCTTAGTGGCTAGCAGTTACAATGAGCAGTTCTTC.

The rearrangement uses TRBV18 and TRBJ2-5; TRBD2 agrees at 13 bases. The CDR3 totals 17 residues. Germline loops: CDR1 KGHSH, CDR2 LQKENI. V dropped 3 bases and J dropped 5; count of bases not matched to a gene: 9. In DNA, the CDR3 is TGTGCCAGCTCACCCTGGACTAGCGGGAGTTATTTGGAGACCCAGTACTTC. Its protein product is CASSPWTSGSYLETQYF.

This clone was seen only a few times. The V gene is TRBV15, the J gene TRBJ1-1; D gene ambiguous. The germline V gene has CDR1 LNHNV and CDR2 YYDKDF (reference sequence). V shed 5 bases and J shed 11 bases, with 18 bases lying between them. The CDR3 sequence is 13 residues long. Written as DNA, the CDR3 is TGTGCCACCAGCGAGCTCAGCCAACTAGTTGCTTTCTTT. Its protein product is CATSELSQLVAFF.

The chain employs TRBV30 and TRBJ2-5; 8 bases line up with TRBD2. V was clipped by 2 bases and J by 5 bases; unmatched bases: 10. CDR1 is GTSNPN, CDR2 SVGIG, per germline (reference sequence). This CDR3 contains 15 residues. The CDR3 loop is CAWSWPGGTRETQYF. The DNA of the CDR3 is TGTGCCTGGAGTTGGCCGGGAGGGACCAGGGAGACCCAGTACTTC.